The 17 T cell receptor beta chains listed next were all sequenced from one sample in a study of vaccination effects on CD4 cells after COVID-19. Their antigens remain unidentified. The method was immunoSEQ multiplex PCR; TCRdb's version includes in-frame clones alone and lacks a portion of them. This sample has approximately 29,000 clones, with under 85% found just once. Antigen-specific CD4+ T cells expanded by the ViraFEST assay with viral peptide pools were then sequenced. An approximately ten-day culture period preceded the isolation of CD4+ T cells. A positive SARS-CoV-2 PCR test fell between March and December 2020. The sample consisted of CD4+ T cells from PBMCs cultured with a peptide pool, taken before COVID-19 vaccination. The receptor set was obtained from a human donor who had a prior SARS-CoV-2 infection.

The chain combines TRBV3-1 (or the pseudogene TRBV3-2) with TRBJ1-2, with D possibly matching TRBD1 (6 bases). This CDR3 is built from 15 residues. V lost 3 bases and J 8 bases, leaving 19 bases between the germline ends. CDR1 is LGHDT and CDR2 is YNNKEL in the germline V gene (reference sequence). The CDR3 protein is CASSHRSQGLGGYTF. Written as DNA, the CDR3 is TGTGCCAGCAGCCATAGAAGTCAGGGGTTGGGCGGCTACACCTTC.

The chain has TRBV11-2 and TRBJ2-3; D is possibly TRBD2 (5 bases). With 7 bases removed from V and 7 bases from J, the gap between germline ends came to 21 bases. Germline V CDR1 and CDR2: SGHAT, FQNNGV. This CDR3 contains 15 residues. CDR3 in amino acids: CASTEDFFSRNTQYF. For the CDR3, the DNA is TGTGCCAGCACCGAGGACTTTTTCAGCAGGAATACGCAGTATTTT.

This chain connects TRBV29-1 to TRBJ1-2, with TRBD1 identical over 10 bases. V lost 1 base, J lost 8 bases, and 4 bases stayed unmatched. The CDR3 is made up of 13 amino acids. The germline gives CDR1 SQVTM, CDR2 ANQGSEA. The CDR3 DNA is TGCAGCGTTGAAGTTGGACAGGGGGAGGGCTACACCTTC. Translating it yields CSVEVGQGEGYTF.

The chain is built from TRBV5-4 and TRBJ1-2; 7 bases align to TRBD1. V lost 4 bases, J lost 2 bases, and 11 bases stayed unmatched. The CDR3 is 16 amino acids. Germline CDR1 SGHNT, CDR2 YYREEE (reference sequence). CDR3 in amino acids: CASSPAGTAKNYGYTF. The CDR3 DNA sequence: TGTGCCAGCAGCCCGGCCGGGACAGCGAAAAACTATGGCTACACCTTC.

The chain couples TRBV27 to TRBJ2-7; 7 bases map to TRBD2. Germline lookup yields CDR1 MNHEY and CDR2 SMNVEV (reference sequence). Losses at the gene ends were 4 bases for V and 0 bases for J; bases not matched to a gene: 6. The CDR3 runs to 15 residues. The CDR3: CASSWGRESSYEQYF. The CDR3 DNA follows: TGTGCCAGCAGTTGGGGGAGGGAGAGCTCCTACGAGCAGTACTTC.

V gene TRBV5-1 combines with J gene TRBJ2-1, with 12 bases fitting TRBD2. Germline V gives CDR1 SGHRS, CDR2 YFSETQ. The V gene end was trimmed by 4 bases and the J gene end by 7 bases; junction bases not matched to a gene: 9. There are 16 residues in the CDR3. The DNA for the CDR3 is TGCGCCAGCAGCCCGATGACTAGCGGGGGTAATAATGAGCAGTTCTTC. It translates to CASSPMTSGGNNEQFF.

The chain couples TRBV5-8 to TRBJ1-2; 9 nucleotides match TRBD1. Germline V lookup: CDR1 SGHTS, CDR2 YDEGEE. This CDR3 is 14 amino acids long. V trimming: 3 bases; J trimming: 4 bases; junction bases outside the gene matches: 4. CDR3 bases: TGTGCCAGCAGCTCGGACAGGGGTCGCTATGGCTACACCTTC. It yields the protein CASSSDRGRYGYTF.

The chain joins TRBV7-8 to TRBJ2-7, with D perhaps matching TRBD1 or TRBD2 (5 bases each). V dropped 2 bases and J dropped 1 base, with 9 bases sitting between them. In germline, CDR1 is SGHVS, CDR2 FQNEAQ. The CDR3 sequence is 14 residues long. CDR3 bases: TGTGCCAGCAGCTTACCAGGGAGTTCCTACGAGCAGTACTTC. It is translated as CASSLPGSSYEQYF.

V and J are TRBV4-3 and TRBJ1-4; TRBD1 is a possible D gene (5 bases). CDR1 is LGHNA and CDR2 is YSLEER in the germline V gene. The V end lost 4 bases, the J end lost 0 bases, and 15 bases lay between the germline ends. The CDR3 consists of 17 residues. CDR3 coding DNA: TGCGCCAGCAGCCGAAAGGGGAGAATTGCAACTAATGAAAAACTGTTTTTT. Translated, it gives CASSRKGRIATNEKLFF.

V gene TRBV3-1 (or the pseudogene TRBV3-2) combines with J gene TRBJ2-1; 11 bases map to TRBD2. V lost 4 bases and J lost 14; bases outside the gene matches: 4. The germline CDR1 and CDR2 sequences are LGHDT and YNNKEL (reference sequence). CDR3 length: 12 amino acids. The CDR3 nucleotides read TGTGCCAGCAGCCGGACTAGCGGGCATGAGTTCTTC. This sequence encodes CASSRTSGHEFF.

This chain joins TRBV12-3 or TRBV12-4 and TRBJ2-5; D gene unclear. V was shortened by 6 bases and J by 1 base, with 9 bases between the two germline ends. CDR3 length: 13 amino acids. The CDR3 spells CASSLQFQETQYF. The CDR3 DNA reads TGTGCCAGCAGCTTACAGTTCCAAGAGACCCAGTACTTC.

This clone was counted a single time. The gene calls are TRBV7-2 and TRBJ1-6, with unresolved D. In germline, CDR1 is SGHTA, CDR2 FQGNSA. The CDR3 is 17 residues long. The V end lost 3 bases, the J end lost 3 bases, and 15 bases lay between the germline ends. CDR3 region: CASSLIGSSLYNSPLHF. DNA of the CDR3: TGTGCCAGCAGCTTGATCGGGTCTTCCCTCTATAATTCACCCCTCCACTTT.

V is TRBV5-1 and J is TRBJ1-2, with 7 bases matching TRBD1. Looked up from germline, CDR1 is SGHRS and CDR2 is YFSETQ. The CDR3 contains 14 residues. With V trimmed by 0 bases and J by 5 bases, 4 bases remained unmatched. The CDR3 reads CASSLDTGAYGYTF. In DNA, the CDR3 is TGCGCCAGCAGCTTGGATACAGGGGCGTATGGCTACACCTTC.

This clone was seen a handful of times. The CDR3 protein is CASSLSLLNPGYTF. The CDR3 region has the DNA TGTGCCAGCAGTTTATCCCTTTTGAACCCTGGCTACACCTTC. The chain employs TRBV27 and TRBJ1-2; D is unresolved. Germline CDR1 reads MNHEY; CDR2 reads SMNVEV (reference sequence). CDR3 length: 14 amino acids. Trimming took 0 bases from V and 7 from J, leaving 12 bases between them.

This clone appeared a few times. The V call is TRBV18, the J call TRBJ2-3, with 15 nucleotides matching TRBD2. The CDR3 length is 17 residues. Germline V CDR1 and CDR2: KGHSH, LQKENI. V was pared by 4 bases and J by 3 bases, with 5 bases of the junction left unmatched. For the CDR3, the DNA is TGTGCCAGCTCACACGGACTAGCGGGAGGGCCGACAGATACGCAGTATTTT. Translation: CASSHGLAGGPTDTQYF.

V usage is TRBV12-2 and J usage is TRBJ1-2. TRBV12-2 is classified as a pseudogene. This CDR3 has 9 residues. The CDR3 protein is CEANYGYTF. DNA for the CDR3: TGTGAGGCTAACTATGGCTACACCTTC.

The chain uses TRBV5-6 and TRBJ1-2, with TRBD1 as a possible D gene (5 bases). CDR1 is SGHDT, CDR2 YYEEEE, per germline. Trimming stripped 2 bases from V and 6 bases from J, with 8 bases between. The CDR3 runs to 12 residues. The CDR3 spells CASSFKGHGYTF. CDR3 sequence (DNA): TGTGCCAGCAGCTTCAAGGGGCATGGCTACACCTTC.